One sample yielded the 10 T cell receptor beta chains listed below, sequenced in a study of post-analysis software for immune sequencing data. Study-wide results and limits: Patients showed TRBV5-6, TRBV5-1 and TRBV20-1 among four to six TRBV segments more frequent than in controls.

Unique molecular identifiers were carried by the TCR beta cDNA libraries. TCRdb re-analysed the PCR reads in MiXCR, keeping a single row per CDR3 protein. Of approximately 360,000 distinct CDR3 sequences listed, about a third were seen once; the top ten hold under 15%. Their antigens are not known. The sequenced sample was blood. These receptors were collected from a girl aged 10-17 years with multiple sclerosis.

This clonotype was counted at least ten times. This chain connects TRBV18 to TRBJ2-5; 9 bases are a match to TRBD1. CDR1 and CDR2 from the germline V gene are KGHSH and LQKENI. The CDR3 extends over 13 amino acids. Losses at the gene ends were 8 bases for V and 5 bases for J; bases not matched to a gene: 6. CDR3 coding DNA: TGTGCCAGCAGTCCCGGGACAGGGGAGACCCAGTACTTC. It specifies CASSPGTGETQYF. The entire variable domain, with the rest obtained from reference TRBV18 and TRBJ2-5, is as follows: NAGVMQNPRHLVRRRGQEARLRCSPMKGHSHVYWYRQLPEEGLKFMVYLQKENIIDESGMPKERFSAEFPKEGPSILRIQQVVRGDSAAYFCASSPGTGETQYFGPGTRLLVL.

The CDR3 loop is CASSFLSGSGDYEQYF. CDR3 bases: TGCGCCAGCAGCTTCCTTAGCGGATCTGGAGACTACGAGCAGTACTTC. The V gene is TRBV5-1, the J gene TRBJ2-7; a weak D match, TRBD2 (6 bases). The germline V gene has CDR1 SGHRS and CDR2 YFSETQ. This CDR3 has 16 residues. The germline V and J ends were trimmed by 2 bases and 3 bases, with 18 bases remaining between them.

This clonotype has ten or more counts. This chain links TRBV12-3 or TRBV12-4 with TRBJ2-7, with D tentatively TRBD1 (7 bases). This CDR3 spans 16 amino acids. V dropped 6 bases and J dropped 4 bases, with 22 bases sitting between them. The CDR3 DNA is TGTGCCAGCAGGCCCGCGGGACAGTCCCGGGTTTACGAGCAGTACTTC. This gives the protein CASRPAGQSRVYEQYF.

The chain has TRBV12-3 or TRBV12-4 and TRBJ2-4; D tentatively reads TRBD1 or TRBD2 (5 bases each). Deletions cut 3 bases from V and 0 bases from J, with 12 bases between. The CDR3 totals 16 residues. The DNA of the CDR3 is TGTGCCAGCAGTTTGGGACCTTTACTAGCCAAAAACATTCAGTACTTC. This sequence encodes CASSLGPLLAKNIQYF.

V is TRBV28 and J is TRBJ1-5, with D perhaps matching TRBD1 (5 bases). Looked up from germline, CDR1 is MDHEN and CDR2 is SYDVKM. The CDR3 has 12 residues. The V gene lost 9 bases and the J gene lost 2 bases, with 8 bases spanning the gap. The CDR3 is CASMGGNQPQHF. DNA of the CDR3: TGTGCCAGTATGGGGGGCAATCAGCCCCAGCATTTT.

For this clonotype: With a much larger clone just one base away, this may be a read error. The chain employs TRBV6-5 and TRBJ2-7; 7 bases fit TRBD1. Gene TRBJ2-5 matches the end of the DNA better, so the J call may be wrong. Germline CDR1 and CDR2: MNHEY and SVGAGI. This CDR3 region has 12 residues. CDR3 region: CAGRNRGQTQYF. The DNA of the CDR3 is TGTGCCGGCAGAAACAGGGGACAGACCCAGTACTTC.

This CDR3 reads CASSSRAWGSYNEQFF. The DNA of the CDR3 is TGTGCCAGCAGCTCCCGGGCTTGGGGTTCCTACAATGAGCAGTTCTTC. The V call is TRBV3-1, the J call TRBJ2-1; D is unresolved. The ends were cut back, 5 bases at V and 1 base at J, with 15 bases in the middle. The V gene's germline CDR1 is LGHDT and CDR2 YNNKEL (reference sequence). The CDR3 runs 16 residues.

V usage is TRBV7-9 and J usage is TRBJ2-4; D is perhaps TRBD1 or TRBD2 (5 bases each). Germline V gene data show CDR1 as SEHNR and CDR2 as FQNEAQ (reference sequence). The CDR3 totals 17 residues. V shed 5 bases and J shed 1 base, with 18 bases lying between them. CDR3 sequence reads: CASSPRSGTGAKNIQYF. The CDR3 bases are TGTGCCAGCAGCCCCCGGTCCGGGACCGGGGCCAAAAACATTCAGTACTTC.

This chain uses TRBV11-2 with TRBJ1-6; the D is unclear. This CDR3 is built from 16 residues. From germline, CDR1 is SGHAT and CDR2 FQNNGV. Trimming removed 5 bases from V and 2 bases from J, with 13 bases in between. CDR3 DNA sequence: TGTGCCAGCAGCGCCTACCTAGCCCCCTATAATTCACCCCTCCACTTT. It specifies CASSAYLAPYNSPLHF.

The CDR3 reads CASRQGESYEQYF. In DNA, the CDR3 is TGTGCCAGCAGACAGGGGGAGTCCTACGAGCAGTACTTC. The chain combines TRBV2 with TRBJ2-7; 8 nucleotides align to TRBD1. Trimming removed 6 bases from V and 1 base from J; junction bases left unmatched: 2. The CDR3 spans 13 residues. Germline lookup yields CDR1 SNHLY and CDR2 FYNNEI.